This is a list of T cell receptor beta chains from one sample in a study of shared clonotypes between healthy human individuals. This table comes from immunoSEQ multiplex PCR, and its TCRdb copy is limited to in-frame clones, with some not included. The sample holds about 2.2 million clones, under 95% seen once. Sequenced material: naive CD8+ T cells from PBMCs. The receptors stem from a man between 18 and 35 years old in good health. Some clones in this sample may be carry-over from other donors' samples. Each CDR3 is given with its conserved first and last residue. Each record gives: CDR3 protein, CDR3 DNA, J gene, D gene, clone size, V gene. D genes are given only for firm matches. Not all rows give a size; the values are once, few, many and, for expanded clones, a class.

CASSPRDRVDWANTGELFF,TGTGCCAGCAGCCCCCGGGACAGGGTAGACTGGGCGAACACCGGGGAGCTGTTTTTT,TRBJ2-2,TRBD1,once,TRBV7-9
CASSPDRGAPYGYTF,TGTGCCAGCAGCCCAGACAGGGGGGCGCCTTATGGCTACACCTTC,TRBJ1-2,TRBD1,NA,TRBV14
CASSPETGLYEQYF,TGTGCCAGCTCACCAGAGACAGGACTGTACGAGCAGTACTTC,TRBJ2-7,NA,NA,TRBV18
CASSVRSLGGEQFF,TGCGCCAGCAGTGTACGGTCCCTGGGGGGTGAGCAGTTCTTC,TRBJ2-1,NA,NA,TRBV10-1
CASSLPLAETPSTDTQYF,TGTGCCAGCAGCTTACCTCTAGCGGAGACCCCTAGCACAGATACGCAGTATTTT,TRBJ2-3,TRBD2,NA,TRBV7-2
CASSQERELETQYF,TGTGCCAGCAGCCAAGAACGGGAGTTGGAGACCCAGTACTTC,TRBJ2-5,NA,NA,TRBV14
CASSLGIRSYEQYF,TGTGCCAGCAGCTTAGGCATTCGGAGCTACGAGCAGTACTTC,TRBJ2-7,NA,NA,TRBV13
CASSPKGWSNTGELFF,TGTGCCAGCAGCCCCAAGGGGTGGTCGAACACCGGGGAGCTGTTTTTT,TRBJ2-2,NA,NA,TRBV7-9
CASSPHYEQYF,TGTGCCAGCAGCCCGCACTACGAGCAGTACTTC,TRBJ2-7,NA,NA,TRBV11-2
CASSFTGVGETQYF,TGTGCCAGCAGTTTCACGGGGGTCGGAGAGACCCAGTACTTC,TRBJ2-5,NA,NA,TRBV28
CASSQGPRNEQFF,TGCGCCAGCAGCCAAGGCCCACGGAATGAGCAGTTCTTC,TRBJ2-1,NA,NA,TRBV4-1
CASSPSGTSGSYNEQFF,TGTGCCAGCAGCCCTTCCGGGACTAGCGGGTCTTACAATGAGCAGTTCTTC,TRBJ2-1,TRBD2,NA,TRBV9
CASSQESPGIEQYF,TGCGCCAGCAGCCAAGAATCCCCGGGGATCGAGCAGTACTTC,TRBJ2-7,NA,NA,TRBV4-1
CASSLVASAYEQYF,TGTGCCAGCAGCTTAGTTGCCTCGGCCTACGAGCAGTACTTC,TRBJ2-7,NA,NA,TRBV7-6
CASSQDESAFYEQYF,TGTGCCAGCAGCCAAGATGAGTCGGCGTTCTACGAGCAGTACTTC,TRBJ2-7,NA,NA,TRBV14
CASSPLFLSGGRSYEQYF,TGTGCCAGCAGTCCGCTCTTCCTTAGCGGGGGTCGCTCCTACGAGCAGTACTTC,TRBJ2-7,TRBD2,NA,TRBV28
CASSWDRTLNTEAFF,TGTGCCAGCAGCTGGGACAGAACACTGAACACTGAAGCTTTCTTT,TRBJ1-1,TRBD1,NA,TRBV5-4
CASSKGIVTDTQYF,TGTGCCAGCAGCAAGGGGATCGTCACAGATACGCAGTATTTT,TRBJ2-3,NA,NA,TRBV28
CASSMLGVGANVLTF,TGTGCCAGTAGTATGTTAGGGGTAGGGGCCAACGTCCTGACTTTC,TRBJ2-6,NA,NA,TRBV19
CASSTRRDRGHNIQYF,TGTGCCAGTAGTACACGTCGGGACAGGGGGCATAACATTCAGTACTTC,TRBJ2-4,TRBD1,NA,TRBV19
CASSKTSGRAYEQYF,TGTGCCAGCAGCAAGACTAGCGGGAGGGCTTACGAGCAGTACTTC,TRBJ2-7,TRBD2,NA,TRBV9
CASMGTAYEQYF,TGTGCCAGCATGGGGACAGCCTACGAGCAGTACTTC,TRBJ2-7,TRBD1,NA,TRBV2
CASSDHTGQASYEQYF,TGTGCCAGCAGCGATCACACCGGACAAGCCTCCTACGAGCAGTACTTC,TRBJ2-7,NA,NA,TRBV13
CASSRPRGGGSITDTQYF,TGCGCCAGCAGCCGCCCCCGGGGAGGGGGATCAATCACAGATACGCAGTATTTT,TRBJ2-3,NA,NA,TRBV4-1